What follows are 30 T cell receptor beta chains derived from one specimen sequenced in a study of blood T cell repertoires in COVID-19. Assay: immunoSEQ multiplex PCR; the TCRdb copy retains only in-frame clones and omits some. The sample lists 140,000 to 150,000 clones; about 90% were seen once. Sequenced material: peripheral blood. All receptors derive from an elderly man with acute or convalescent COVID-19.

CDR3 in amino acids: CSVEPLNEQFF. Written as DNA, the CDR3 is TGCAGCGTTGAGCCACTCAATGAGCAGTTCTTC. The V gene is TRBV29-1, the J gene TRBJ2-1, with D hard to call. This CDR3 spans 11 amino acids. V dropped 3 bases and J dropped 6 bases, with 6 bases sitting between them. Germline loops: CDR1 SQVTM, CDR2 ANQGSEA.

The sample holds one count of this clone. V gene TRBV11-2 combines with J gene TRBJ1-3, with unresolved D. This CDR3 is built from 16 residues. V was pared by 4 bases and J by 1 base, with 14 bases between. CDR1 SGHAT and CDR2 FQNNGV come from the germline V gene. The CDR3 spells CASSSYSVKSGNTIYF. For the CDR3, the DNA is TGTGCCAGCAGCTCCTACTCCGTAAAATCTGGAAACACCATATATTTT.

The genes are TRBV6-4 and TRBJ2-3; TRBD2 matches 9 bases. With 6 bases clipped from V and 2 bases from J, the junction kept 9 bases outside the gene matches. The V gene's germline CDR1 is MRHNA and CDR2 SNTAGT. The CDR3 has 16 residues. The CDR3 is CASSPTSGVPTDTQYF. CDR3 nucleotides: TGTGCCAGCAGCCCGACTAGCGGCGTCCCCACAGATACGCAGTATTTT.

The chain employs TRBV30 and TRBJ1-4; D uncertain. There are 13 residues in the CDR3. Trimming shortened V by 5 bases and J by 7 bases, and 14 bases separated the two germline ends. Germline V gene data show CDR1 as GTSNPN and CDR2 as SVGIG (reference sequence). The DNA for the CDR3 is TGTGCCTGGGACTACCCAGGAGGTGAAAAACTGTTTTTT. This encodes CAWDYPGGEKLFF. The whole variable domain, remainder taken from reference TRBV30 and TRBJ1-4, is SQTIHQWPATLVQPVGSPLSLECTVEGTSNPNLYWYRQAAGRGLQLLFYSVGIGQISSEVPQNLSASRPQDRQFILSSKKLLLSDSGFYLCAWDYPGGEKLFFGSGTQLSVL.

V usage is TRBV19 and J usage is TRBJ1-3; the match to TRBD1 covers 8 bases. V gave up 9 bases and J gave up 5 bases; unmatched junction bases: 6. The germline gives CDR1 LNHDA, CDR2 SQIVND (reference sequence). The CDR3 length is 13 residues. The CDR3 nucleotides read TGTGCCAGCGGGACAGGCCAGAGAAACACCATATATTTT. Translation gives CASGTGQRNTIYF. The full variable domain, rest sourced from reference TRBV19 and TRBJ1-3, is DGGITQSPKYLFRKEGQNVTLSCEQNLNHDAMYWYRQDPGQGLRLIYYSQIVNDFQKGDIAEGYSVSREKKESFPLTVTSAQKNPTAFYLCASGTGQRNTIYFGEGSWLTVV.

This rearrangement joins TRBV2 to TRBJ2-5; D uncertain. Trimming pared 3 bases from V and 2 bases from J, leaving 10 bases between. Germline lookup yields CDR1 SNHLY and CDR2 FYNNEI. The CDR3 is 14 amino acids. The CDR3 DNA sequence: TGTGCCAGCAGTGATCGGTTCGGTCAAGAGACCCAGTACTTC. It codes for CASSDRFGQETQYF.

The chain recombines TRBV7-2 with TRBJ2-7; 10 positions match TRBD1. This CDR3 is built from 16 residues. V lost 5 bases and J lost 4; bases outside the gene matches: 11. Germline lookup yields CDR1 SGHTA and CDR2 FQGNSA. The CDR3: CASSKAPGQGRYEQYF. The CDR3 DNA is TGTGCCAGCAGCAAAGCACCGGGACAGGGGAGATACGAGCAGTACTTC. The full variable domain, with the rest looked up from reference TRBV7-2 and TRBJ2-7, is GAGVSQSPSNKVTEKGKDVELRCDPISGHTALYWYRQSLGQGLEFLIYFQGNSAPDKSGLPSDRFSAERTGGSVSTLTIQRTQQEDSAVYLCASSKAPGQGRYEQYFGPGTRLTVT.

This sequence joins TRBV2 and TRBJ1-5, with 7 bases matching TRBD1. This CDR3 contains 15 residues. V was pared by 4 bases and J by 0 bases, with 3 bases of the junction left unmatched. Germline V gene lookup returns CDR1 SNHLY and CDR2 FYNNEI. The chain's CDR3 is CASSAGQASNQPQHF. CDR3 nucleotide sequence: TGTGCCAGCAGTGCTGGACAGGCTAGCAATCAGCCCCAGCATTTT.

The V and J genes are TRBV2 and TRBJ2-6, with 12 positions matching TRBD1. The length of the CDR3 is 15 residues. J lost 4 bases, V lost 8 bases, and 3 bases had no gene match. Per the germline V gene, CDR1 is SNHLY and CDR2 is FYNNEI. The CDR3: CASRDRGQGANVLTF. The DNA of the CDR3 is TGTGCCAGCCGGGACAGGGGGCAAGGGGCCAACGTCCTGACTTTC.

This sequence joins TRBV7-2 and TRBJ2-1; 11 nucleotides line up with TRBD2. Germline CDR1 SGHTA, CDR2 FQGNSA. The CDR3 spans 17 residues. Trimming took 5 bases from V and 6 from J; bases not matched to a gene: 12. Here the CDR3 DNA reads TGTGCCAGCAGCGAGACATTACTAGCGGGAGTTGCCAATGAGCAGTTCTTC. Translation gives CASSETLLAGVANEQFF.

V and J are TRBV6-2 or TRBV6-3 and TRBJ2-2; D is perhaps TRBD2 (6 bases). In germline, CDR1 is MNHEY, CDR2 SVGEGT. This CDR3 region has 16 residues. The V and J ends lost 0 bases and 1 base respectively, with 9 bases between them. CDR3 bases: TGTGCCAGCAGTTACTCGGGAGGACAGAACACCGGGGAGCTGTTTTTT. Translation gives CASSYSGGQNTGELFF.

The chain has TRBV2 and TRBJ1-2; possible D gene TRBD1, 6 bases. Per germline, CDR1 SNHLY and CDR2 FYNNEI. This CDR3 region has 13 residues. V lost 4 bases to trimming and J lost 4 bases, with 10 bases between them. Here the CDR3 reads CASSGRDTYGYTF. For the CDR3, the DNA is TGTGCCAGCAGTGGTCGGGACACCTATGGCTACACCTTC.

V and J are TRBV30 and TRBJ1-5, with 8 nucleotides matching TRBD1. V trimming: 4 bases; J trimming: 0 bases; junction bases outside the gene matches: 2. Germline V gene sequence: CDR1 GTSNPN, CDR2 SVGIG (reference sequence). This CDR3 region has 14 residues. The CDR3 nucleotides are TGTGCCTGGACCGGACAGGGTAGCAATCAGCCCCAGCATTTT. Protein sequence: CAWTGQGSNQPQHF.

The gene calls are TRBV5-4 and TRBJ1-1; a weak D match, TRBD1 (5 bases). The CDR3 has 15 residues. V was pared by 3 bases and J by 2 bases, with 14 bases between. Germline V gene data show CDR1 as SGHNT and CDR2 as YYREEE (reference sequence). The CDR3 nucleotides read TGTGCCAGCAGCTGGGGCCACCTGAAAAACACTGAAGCTTTCTTT. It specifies CASSWGHLKNTEAFF.

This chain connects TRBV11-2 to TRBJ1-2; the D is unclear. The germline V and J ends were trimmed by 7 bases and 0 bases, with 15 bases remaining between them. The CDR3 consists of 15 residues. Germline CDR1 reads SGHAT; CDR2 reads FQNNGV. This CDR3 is CASNSLFGANYGYTF. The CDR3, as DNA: TGTGCCAGCAACTCTCTATTCGGAGCTAACTATGGCTACACCTTC.

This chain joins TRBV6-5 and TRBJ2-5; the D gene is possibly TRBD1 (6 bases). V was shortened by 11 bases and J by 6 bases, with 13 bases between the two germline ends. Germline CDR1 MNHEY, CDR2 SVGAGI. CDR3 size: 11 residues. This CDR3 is CASNREKTQYF. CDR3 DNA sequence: TGTGCCTCGAACAGGGAAAAGACCCAGTACTTC.

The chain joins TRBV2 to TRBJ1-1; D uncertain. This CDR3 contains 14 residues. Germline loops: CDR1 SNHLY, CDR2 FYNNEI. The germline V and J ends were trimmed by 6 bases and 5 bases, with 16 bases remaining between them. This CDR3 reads CASRSGPRGTEAFF. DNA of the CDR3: TGTGCCAGCAGAAGCGGGCCCCGAGGGACTGAAGCTTTCTTT.

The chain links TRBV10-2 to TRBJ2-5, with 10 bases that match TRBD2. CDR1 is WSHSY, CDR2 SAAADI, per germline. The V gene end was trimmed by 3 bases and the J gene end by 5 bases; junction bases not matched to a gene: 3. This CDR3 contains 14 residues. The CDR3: CASSDSGRGETQYF. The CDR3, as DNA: TGCGCCAGCAGTGACAGCGGGAGGGGGGAGACCCAGTACTTC.

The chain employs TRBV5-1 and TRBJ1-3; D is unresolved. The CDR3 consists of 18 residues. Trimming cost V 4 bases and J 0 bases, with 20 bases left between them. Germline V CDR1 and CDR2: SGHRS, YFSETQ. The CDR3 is CASSEGGQMTSSGNTIYF. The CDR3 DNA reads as TGCGCCAGCAGCGAAGGCGGGCAGATGACTTCCTCTGGAAACACCATATATTTT.

CDR3 DNA sequence: TGTGCCAGCAGCCTCAATATCCAGGGTTTGGCAACTAATGAAAAACTGTTTTTT. It encodes CASSLNIQGLATNEKLFF. The genes are TRBV3-1 (or the pseudogene TRBV3-2) and TRBJ1-4, with D perhaps matching TRBD1 (5 bases). The CDR3 consists of 18 residues. CDR1 and CDR2 from the germline V gene are LGHDT and YNNKEL (reference sequence). V lost 4 bases to trimming and J lost 0 bases, with 18 bases between them.

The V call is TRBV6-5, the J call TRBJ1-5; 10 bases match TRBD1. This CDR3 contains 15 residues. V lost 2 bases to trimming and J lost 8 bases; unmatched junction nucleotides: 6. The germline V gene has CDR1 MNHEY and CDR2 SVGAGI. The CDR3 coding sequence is TGTGCCAGCAGTTACGGGGGACAGGGGTGGGAGCCCCAGCATTTT. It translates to CASSYGGQGWEPQHF.

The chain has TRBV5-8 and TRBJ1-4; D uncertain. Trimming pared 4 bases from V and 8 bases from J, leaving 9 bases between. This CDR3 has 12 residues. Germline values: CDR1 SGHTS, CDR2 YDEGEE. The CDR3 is CASSPLEEKLFF. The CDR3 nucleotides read TGTGCCAGCAGCCCGCTAGAAGAAAAACTGTTTTTT.

As DNA, the CDR3 is TGCGCCAGCAGCCAGACAGAAAATAATTCACCCCTCCACTTT. Translation: CASSQTENNSPLHF. The gene calls are TRBV4-1 and TRBJ1-6, with D possibly matching TRBD1 (5 bases). This CDR3 spans 14 amino acids. V was shortened by 3 bases and J by 5 bases, with 8 bases between the two germline ends. In germline, CDR1 is MGHRA, CDR2 YSYEKL.

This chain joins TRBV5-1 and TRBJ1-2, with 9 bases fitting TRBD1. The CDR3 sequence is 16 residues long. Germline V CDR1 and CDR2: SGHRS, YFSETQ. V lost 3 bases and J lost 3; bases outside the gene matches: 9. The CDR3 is CASSSSGTGTYYGYTF. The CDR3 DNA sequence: TGCGCCAGCAGCTCGTCCGGGACAGGGACTTACTATGGCTACACCTTC.

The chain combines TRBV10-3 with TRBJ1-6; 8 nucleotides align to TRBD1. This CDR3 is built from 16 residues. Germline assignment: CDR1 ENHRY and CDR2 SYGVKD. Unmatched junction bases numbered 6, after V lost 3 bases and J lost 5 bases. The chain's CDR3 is CAISDKSTGDNSPLHF. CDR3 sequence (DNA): TGTGCCATCAGTGATAAGTCGACAGGGGATAATTCACCCCTCCACTTT.

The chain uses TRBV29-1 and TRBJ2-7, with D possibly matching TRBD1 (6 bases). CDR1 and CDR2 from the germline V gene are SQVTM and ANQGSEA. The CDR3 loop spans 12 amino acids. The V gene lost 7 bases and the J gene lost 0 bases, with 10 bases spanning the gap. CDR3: CSAGQTSYEQYF. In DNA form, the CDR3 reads TGCAGCGCCGGACAGACCTCCTACGAGCAGTACTTC.

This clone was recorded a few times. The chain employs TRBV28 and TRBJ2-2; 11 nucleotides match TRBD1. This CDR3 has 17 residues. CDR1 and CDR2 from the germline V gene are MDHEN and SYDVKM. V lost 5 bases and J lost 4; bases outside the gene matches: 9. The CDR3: CASSPPPGTGGTGELFF. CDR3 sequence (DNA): TGTGCCAGCAGTCCGCCCCCAGGGACAGGGGGCACCGGGGAGCTGTTTTTT. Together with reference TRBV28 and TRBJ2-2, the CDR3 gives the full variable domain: DVKVTQSSRYLVKRTGEKVFLECVQDMDHENMFWYRQDPGLGLRLIYFSYDVKMKEKGDIPEGYSVSREKKERFSLILESASTNQTSMYLCASSPPPGTGGTGELFFGEGSRLTVL.

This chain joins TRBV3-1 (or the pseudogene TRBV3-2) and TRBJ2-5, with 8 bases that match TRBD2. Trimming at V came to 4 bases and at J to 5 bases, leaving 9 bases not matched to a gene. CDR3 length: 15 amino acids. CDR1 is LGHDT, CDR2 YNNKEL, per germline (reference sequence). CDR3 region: CASSRGAGAWETQYF. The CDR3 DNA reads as TGTGCCAGCAGCCGAGGAGCGGGAGCCTGGGAGACCCAGTACTTC.

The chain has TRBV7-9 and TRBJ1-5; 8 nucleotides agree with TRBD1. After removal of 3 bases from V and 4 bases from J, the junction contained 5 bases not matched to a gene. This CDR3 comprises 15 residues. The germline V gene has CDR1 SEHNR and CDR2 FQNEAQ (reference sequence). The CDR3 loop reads CASSFQGTGNQPQHF. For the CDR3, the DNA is TGTGCCAGCAGCTTTCAGGGGACAGGAAATCAGCCCCAGCATTTT.

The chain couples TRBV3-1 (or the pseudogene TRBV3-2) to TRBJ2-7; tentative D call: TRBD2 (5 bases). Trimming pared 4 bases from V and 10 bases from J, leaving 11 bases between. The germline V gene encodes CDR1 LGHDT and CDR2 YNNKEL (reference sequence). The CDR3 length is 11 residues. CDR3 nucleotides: TGTGCCAGCAGCCGGGGTGCTAGCCAGTACTTC. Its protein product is CASSRGASQYF.